Listed here are 6 T cell receptor beta chains from one sample, sequenced in a study of CD8+ T cells in alopecia areata. The sample's treatment: oral pan-JAK inhibitor, 5-10 mg twice daily. As the sequencing template, cDNA was produced by extracting RNA and reverse transcribing it. Sequenced by immunoSEQ multiplex PCR; TCRdb stores in-frame clones only, minus some. The data show some 98,000 clones, with around 60% seen just once and roughly 15% held by the top ten. Sample: CD8+ T cells sorted from blood, taken at week 4, from a patient treated with tofacitinib. The receptors come from a human donor with alopecia areata.

The chain combines TRBV27 with TRBJ2-1, with 8 bases fitting TRBD2. This CDR3 is built from 13 residues. Germline V gene lookup returns CDR1 MNHEY and CDR2 SMNVEV (reference sequence). J lost 5 bases, V lost 6 bases, and 3 bases had no gene match. The CDR3: CASSYGGDNEQFF. The CDR3 DNA is TGTGCCAGCAGCTACGGGGGGGACAATGAGCAGTTCTTC.

The chain uses TRBV23-1 and TRBJ2-5; either TRBD1 or TRBD2 may supply D (5 bases each). TRBV23-1 is an ORF; its function is uncertain. The V end was cut by 5 bases, the J end by 5 bases, with 15 bases between. The CDR3 covers 14 residues. CDR3 bases: TGCGCCAGCAGTTTGGGGACGGTAGGGGAGACCCAGTACTTC. Protein: CASSLGTVGETQYF.

The chain carries TRBV29-1 and TRBJ2-3; perhaps TRBD1 as D (5 bases). In germline, CDR1 is SQVTM, CDR2 ANQGSEA. Deletions cut 7 bases from V and 0 bases from J, with 14 bases between. The CDR3 extends over 14 amino acids. In DNA form, the CDR3 reads TGCAGCGGCCTAGGGGCCAGTAGCACAGATACGCAGTATTTT. Protein sequence: CSGLGASSTDTQYF.

The chain's CDR3 is CASSTDTALSGANVLTF. Written as DNA, the CDR3 is TGCGCCAGCAGCACTGACACGGCACTCTCTGGGGCCAACGTCCTGACTTTC. V gene TRBV5-1 combines with J gene TRBJ2-6; D gene unclear. V gave up 4 bases and J gave up 0 bases, with 14 bases separating them. This CDR3 comprises 17 residues. Germline lookup yields CDR1 SGHRS and CDR2 YFSETQ. The full variable domain, rest sourced from reference TRBV5-1 and TRBJ2-6, is KAGVTQTPRYLIKTRGQQVTLSCSPISGHRSVSWYQQTPGQGLQFLFEYFSETQRNKGNFPGRFSGRQFSNSRSEMNVSTLELGDSALYLCASSTDTALSGANVLTFGAGSRLTVL.

In this sample, this clone turned up a few times. This chain joins TRBV5-1 and TRBJ2-7; 8 nucleotides align to TRBD1. This CDR3 has 15 residues. The V and J ends lost 0 bases and 3 bases, in that order; junction bases with no gene match: 5. Germline loops: CDR1 SGHRS, CDR2 YFSETQ. CDR3 nucleotide sequence: TGCGCCAGCAGCTTGGAACAGGGGGAGCGCTACGAGCAGTACTTC. Translating gives CASSLEQGERYEQYF.

The CDR3 here is CASSYRGQETQYF. CDR3 DNA: TGTGCCAGCAGCTACAGGGGCCAAGAGACCCAGTACTTC. V and J are TRBV27 and TRBJ2-5; 7 bases line up with TRBD1. V lost 6 bases to trimming and J lost 1 base; unmatched junction nucleotides: 2. The germline V gene has CDR1 MNHEY and CDR2 SMNVEV (reference sequence). CDR3 length: 13 residues.